The TCR beta chain under discussion was sequenced for a study of cytomegalovirus exposure and HLA in healthy donors. The PCR contained 60 Vbeta and 13 Jbeta primers. Using immunoSEQ multiplex PCR, the repertoire was profiled, and TCRdb retains in-frame clones only, with some absent. This sample has over 95,000 clones, with over 60% found just once. CDR3 length equals 15 residues. V gave up 3 bases and J gave up 1 base, with 11 bases separating them. This clonotype was obtained from a young man in good health and CMV-seropositive. The sample consisted of PBMCs. V usage is TRBV5-3 and J usage is TRBJ2-1; TRBD1 is a possible D gene (5 bases). TRBV5-3 qualifies as an ORF whose function is uncertain. CDR3 in DNA: TGTGCCAGAAGCTACCATAAGGGGTCCTACAATGAGCAGTTCTTC. It yields the protein CARSYHKGSYNEQFF.